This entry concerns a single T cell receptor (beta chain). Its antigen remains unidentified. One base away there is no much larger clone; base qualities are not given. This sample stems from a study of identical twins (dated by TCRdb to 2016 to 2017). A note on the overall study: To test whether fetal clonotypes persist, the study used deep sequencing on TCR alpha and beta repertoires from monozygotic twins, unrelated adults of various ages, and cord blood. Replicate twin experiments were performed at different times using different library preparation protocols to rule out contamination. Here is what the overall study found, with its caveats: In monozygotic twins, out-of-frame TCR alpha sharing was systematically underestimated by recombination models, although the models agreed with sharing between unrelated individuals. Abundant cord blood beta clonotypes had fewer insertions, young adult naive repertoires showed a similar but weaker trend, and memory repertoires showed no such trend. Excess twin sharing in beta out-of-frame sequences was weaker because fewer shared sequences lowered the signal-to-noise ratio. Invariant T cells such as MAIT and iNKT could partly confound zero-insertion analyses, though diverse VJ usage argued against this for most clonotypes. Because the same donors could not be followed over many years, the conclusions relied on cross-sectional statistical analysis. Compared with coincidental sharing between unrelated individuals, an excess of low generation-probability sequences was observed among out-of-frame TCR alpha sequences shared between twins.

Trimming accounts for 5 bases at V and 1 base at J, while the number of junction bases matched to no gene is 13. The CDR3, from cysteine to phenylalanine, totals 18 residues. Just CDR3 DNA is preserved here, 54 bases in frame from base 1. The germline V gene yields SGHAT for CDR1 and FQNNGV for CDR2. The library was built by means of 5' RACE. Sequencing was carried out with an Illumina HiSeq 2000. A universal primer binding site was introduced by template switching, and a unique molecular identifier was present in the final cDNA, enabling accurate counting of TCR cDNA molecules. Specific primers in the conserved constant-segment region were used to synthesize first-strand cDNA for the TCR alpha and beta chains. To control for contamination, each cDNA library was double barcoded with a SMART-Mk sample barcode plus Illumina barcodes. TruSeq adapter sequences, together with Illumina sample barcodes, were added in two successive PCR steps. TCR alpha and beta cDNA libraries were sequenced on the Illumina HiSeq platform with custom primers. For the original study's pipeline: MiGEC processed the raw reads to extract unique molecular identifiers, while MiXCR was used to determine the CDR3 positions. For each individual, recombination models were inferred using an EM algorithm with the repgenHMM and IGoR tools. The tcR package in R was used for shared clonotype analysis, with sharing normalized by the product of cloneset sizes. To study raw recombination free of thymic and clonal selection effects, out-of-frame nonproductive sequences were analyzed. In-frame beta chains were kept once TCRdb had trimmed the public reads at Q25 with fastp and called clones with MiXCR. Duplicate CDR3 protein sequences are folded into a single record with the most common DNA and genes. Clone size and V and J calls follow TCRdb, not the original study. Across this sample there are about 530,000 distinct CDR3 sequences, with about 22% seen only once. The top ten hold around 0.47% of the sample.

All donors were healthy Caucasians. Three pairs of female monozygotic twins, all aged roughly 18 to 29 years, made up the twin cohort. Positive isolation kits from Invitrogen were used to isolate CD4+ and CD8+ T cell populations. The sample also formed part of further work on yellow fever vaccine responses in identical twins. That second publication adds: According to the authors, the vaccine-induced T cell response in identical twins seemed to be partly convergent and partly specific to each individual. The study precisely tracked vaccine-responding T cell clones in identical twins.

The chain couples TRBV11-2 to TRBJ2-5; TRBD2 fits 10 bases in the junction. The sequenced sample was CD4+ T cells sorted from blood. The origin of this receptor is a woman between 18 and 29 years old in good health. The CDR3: CASSLLVLAGVLQETQYF. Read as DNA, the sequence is TGTGCCAGCAGCCTTCTTGTCCTAGCGGGAGTTCTCCAAGAGACCCAGTACTTC.